This T cell receptor (beta chain) emerged from a study of blood T cell repertoires in COVID-19. Study at large: Samples taken during acute and convalescent COVID-19 were collected in the United States, Italy and Spain.

Participants spanned ages roughly 18 to 90 years and resided in roughly 22 US areas. V dropped 5 bases and J dropped 2 bases, with 10 bases sitting between them. The CDR3 runs 14 residues. The germline gives CDR1 LNHDA, CDR2 SQIVND (reference sequence). A few counts support this clone. TCRdb keeps only in-frame clones here, not all; method: immunoSEQ multiplex PCR. The repertoire has around 300,000 clones, 80% to 90% of them found once; the top ten carry under 6%. The chain joins TRBV19 to TRBJ1-5; D not resolved. What was sequenced was PBMCs or T cells enriched from blood (not recorded which). This TCR derives from a man aged 30 to 45 who had recovered from COVID-19. The CDR3 sequence: CASSSFGGNQPQHF. Here the CDR3 DNA reads TGTGCCAGTAGTTCCTTCGGGGGCAATCAGCCCCAGCATTTT.